What follows is one TCR beta chain and its context. The antigen remains unidentified. This entry comes from a study of cytomegalovirus exposure and HLA in healthy donors. At the level of the study: A data release that came early held tens of millions of unique TCRs from HLA-typed donors. Study-wide findings and caveats: Altogether, 170 or so TCR beta chains were recorded as cytomegalovirus-associated. Further analysis was carried out later, and it showed several of the most significant clusters appearing linked to common viral pathogens. The study found most TCR sequences rare, yet found some public TCRs in many donors.

The PCR used 60 Vbeta and 13 Jbeta primers. Assay: immunoSEQ multiplex PCR; the TCRdb copy retains only in-frame clones and omits some. Of tens of thousands of clones in the sample, roughly 69% were seen once. The CDR3 runs 18 residues. Trimming took 1 base from V and 0 from J, leaving 16 bases between them. The germline CDR1 and CDR2 sequences are SGHVS and FQNEAQ. The chain uses TRBV7-8 and TRBJ1-5; D is unresolved. The sequenced sample consisted of PBMCs. The sequence came from a woman aged 30 to 39 in good health and CMV-seronegative. CDR3 nucleotides: TGTGCCAGCAGCTTAGACGAGGGTCAATATCTTAGCAATCAGCCCCAGCATTTT. Its protein is CASSLDEGQYLSNQPQHF.